This TCR beta chain was recorded in a study of cytomegalovirus exposure and HLA in healthy donors. Whole-study findings and limits: Earlier analysis yielded a pattern in which most TCR beta V segments were productive about 90% or about 30% of the time.

This clone occurred a few times. Its antigen is currently unknown. Likely unrecorded immune exposures existed in these nominally healthy donors. Trimming shortened V by 1 base and J by 3 bases, and 6 bases separated the two germline ends. From germline, CDR1 is LNHNV and CDR2 YYDKDF (reference sequence). CDR3 size: 13 residues. PCR primers comprised 60 Vbeta and 13 Jbeta primers. Generated by immunoSEQ multiplex PCR, the TCRdb table keeps only in-frame clones and is missing some. The repertoire holds under 200,000 clones, with more than 9.5% as singletons. Sequencing was done on a sample of PBMCs. The clonotype was recovered from a man aged 45-65 years in good health and CMV-seropositive. The chain has TRBV15 and TRBJ2-5; no reliable D call. The DNA of the CDR3 is TGTGCCACCAGCAGAGCTCCGGAAGAGACCCAGTACTTC. This encodes CATSRAPEETQYF.